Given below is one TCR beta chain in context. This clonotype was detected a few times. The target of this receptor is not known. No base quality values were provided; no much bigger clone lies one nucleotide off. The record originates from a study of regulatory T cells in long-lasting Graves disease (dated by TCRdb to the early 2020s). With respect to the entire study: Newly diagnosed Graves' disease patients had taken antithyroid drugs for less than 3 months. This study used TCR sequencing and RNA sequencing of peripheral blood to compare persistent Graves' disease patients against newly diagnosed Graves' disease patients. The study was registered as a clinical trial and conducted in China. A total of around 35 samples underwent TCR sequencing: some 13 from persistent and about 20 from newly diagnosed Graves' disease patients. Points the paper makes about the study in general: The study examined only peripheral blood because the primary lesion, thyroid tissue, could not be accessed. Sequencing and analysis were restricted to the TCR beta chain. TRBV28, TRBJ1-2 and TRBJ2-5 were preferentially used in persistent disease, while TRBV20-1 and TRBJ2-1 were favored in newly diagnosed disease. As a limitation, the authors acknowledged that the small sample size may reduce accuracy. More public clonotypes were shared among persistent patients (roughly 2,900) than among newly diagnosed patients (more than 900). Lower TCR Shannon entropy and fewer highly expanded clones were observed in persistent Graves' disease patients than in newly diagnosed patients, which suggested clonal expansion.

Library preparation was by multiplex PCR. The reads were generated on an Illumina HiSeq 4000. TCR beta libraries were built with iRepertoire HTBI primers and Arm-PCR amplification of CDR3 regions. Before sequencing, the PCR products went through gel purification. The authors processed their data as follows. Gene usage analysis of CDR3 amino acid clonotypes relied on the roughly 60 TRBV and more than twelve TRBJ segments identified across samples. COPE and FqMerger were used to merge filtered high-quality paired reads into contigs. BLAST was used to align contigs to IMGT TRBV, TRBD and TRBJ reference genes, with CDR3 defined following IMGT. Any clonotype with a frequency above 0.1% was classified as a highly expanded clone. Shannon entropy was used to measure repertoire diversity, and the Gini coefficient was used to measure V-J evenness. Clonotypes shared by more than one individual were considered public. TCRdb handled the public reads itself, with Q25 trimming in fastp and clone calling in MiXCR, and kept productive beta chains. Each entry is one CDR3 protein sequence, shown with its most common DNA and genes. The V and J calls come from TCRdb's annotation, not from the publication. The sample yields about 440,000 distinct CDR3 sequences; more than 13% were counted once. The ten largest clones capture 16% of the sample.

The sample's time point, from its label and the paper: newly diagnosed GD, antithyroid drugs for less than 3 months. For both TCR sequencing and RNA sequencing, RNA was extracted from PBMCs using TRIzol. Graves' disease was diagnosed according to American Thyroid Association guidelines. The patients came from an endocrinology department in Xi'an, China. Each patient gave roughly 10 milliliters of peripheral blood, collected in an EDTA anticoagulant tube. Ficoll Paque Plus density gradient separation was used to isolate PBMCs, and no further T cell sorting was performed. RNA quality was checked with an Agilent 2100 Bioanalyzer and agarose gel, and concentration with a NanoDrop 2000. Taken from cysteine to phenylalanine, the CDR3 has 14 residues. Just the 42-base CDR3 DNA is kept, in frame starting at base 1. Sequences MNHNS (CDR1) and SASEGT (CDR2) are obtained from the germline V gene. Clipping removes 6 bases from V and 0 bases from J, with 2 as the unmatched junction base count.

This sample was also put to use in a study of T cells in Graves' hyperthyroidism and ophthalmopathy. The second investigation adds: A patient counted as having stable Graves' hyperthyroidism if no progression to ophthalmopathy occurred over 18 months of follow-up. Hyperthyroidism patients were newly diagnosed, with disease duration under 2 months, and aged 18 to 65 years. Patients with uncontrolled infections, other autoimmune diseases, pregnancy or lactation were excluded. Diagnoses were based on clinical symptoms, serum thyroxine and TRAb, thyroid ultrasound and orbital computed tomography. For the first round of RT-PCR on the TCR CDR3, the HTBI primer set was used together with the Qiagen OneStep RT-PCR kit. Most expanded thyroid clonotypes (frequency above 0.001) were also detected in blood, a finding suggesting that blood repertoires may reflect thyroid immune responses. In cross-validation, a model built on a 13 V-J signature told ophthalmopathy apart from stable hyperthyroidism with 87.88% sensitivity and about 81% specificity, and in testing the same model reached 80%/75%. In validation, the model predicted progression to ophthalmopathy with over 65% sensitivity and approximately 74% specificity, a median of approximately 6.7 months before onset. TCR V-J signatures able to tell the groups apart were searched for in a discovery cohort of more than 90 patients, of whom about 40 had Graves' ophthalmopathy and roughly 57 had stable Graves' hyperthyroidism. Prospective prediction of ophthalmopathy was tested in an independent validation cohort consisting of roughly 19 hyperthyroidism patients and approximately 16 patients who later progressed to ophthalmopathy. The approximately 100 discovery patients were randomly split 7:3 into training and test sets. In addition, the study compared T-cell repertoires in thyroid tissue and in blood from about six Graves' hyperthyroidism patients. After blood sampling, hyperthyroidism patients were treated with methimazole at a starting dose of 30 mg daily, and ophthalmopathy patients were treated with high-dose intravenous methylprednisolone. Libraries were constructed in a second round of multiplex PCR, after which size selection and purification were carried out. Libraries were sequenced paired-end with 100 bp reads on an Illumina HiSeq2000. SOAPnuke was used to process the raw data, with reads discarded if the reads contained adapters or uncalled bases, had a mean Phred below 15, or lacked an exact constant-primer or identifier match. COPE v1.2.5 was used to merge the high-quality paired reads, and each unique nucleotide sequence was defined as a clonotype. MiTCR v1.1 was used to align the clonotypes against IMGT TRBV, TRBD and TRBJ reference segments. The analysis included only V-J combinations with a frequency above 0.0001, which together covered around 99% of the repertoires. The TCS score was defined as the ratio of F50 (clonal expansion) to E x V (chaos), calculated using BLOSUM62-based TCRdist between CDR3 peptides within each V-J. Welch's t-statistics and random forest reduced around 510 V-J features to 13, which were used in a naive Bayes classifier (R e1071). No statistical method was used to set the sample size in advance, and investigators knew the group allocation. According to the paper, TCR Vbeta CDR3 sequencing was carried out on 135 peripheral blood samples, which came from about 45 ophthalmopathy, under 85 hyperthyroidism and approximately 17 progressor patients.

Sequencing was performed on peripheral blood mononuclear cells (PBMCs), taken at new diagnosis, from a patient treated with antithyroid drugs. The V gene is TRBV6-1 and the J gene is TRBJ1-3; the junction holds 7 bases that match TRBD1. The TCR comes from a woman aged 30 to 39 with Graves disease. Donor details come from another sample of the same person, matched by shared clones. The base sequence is TGTGCCAGCAGCACAGGGGCCTCTGGAAACACCATATATTTT. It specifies CASSTGASGNTIYF.